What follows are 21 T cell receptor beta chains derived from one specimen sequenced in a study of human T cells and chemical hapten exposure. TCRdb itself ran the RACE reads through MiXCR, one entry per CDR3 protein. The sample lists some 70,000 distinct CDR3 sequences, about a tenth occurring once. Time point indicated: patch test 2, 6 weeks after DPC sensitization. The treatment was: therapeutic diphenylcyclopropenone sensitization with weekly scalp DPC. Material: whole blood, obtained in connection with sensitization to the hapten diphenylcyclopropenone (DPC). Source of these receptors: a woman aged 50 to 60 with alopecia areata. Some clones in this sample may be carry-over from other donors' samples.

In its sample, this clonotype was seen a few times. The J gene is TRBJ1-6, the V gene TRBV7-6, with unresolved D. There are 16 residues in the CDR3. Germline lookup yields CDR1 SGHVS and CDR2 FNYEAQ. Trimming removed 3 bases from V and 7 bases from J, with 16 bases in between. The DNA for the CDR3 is TGTGCCAGCAGCTTGACTCCTAACCTCCAAAATTCACCCCTCCACTTT. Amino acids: CASSLTPNLQNSPLHF.

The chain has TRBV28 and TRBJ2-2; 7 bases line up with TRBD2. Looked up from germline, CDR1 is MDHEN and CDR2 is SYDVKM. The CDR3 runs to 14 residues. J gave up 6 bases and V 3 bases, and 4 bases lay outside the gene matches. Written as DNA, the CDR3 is TGTGCCAGCAGTTTGTTGGCGGGAGCCGGGGAGCTGTTTTTT. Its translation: CASSLLAGAGELFF.

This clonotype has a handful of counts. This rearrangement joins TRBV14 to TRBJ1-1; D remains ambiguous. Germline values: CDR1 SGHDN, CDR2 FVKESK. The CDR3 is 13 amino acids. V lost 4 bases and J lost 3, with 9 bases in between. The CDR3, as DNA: TGTGCCAGCAGCCCACCCGGGGACACTGAAGCTTTCTTT. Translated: CASSPPGDTEAFF.

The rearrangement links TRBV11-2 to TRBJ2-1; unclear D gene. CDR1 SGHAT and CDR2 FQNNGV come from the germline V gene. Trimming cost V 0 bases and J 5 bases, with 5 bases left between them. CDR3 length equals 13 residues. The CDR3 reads CASSLDRDNEQFF. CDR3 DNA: TGTGCCAGCAGCTTAGATCGGGACAATGAGCAGTTCTTC.

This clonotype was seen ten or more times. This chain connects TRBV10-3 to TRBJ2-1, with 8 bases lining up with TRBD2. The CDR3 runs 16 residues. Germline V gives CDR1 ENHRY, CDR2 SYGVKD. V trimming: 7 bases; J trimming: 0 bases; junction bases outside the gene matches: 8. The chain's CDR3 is CAINWLAGSSYNEQFF. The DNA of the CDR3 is TGTGCCATCAACTGGCTAGCGGGTTCCTCCTACAATGAGCAGTTCTTC.

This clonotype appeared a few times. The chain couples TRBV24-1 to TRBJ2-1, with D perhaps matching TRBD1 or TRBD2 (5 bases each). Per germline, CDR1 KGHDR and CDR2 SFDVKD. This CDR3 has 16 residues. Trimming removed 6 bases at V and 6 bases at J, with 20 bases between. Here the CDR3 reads CATSTTGLERRNEQFF. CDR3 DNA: TGTGCCACCAGTACCACGGGGCTCGAACGACGCAATGAGCAGTTCTTC.

The DNA for the CDR3 is TGTGCCAGCAGCGCCATGACGGCGGGAGGTGAGCAGTTCTTC. Encoded protein: CASSAMTAGGEQFF. This chain joins TRBV7-2 and TRBJ2-1, with 8 bases aligning to TRBD2. Unmatched junction bases numbered 9, after V lost 5 bases and J lost 9 bases. The germline gives CDR1 SGHTA, CDR2 FQGNSA. The CDR3 runs to 14 residues.

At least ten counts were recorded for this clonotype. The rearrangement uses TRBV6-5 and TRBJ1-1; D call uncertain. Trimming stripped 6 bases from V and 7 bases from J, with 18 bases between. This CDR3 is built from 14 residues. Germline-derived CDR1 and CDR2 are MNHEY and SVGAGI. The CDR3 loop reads CASRKGPGEGEAFF. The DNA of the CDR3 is TGTGCCAGCAGAAAGGGCCCTGGGGAAGGTGAAGCTTTCTTT.

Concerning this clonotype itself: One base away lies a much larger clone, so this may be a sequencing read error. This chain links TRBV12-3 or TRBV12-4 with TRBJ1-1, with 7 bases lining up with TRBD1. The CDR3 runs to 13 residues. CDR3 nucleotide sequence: TGTACCAGCAGTTTGCGGCAGGGGGCTGAAGCTTTCTTT. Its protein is CTSSLRQGAEAFF.

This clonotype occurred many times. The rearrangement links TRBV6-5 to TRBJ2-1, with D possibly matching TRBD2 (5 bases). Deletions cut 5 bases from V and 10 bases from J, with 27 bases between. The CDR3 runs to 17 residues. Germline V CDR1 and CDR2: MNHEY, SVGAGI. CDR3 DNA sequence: TGTGCCAGCAGTCTACCTCGTGCGGGCCCAGTCCGAGTCGAGCAGTTCTTC. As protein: CASSLPRAGPVRVEQFF.

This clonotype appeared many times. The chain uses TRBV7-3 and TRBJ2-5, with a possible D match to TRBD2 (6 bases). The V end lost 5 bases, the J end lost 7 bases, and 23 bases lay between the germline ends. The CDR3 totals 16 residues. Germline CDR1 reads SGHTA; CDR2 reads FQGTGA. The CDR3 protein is CASSPKSGPGVWTQYF. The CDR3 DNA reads TGTGCCAGCAGCCCAAAATCGGGACCGGGAGTTTGGACCCAGTACTTC.

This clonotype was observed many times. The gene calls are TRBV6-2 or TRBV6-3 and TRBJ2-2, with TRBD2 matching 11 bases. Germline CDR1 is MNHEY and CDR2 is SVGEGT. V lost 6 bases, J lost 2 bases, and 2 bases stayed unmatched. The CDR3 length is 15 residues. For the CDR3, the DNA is TGTGCCAGCAGGGGACTAGCGGTTAACACCGGGGAGCTGTTTTTT. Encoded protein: CASRGLAVNTGELFF.

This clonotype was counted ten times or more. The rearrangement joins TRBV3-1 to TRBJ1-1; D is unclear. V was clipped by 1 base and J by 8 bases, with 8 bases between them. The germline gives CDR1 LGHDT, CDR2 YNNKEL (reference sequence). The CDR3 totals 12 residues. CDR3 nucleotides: TGTGCCAGCAGCCAAGTCTCGACAGAAGCTTTCTTT. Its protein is CASSQVSTEAFF.

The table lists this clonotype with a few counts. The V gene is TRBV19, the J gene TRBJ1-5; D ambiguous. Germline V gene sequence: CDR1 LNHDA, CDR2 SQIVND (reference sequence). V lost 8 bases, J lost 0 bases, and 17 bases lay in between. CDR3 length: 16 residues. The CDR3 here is CASSLGSVYSNQPQHF. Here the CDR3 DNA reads TGTGCCAGTTCATTGGGGTCGGTTTATAGCAATCAGCCCCAGCATTTT.

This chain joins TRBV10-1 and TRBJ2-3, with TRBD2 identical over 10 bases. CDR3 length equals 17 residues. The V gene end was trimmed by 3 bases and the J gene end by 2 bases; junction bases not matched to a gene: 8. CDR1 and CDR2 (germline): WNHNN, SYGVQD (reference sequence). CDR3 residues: CASSEYVAGGITDTQYF. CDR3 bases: TGCGCCAGCAGTGAATATGTAGCGGGAGGAATCACAGATACGCAGTATTTT.

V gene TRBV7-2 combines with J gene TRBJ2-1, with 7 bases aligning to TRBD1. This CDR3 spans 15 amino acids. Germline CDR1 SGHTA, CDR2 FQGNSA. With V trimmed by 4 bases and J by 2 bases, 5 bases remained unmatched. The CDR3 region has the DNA TGTGCCAGCAGCTCGACAGGGACAACCTACAATGAGCAGTTCTTC. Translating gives CASSSTGTTYNEQFF.

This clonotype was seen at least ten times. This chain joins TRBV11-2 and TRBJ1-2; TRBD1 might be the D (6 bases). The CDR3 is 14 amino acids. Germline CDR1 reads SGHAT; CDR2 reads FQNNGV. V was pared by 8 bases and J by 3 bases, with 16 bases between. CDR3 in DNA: TGTGCCAGCCGTGCTGCCGGGACACACTATGGCTACACCTTC. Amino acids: CASRAAGTHYGYTF.

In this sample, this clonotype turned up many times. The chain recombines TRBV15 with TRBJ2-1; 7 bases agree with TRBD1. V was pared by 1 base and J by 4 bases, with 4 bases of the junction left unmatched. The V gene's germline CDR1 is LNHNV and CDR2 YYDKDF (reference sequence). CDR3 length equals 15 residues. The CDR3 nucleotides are TGTGCCACCAGCAGAGGACAGGGTCGTTACAATGAGCAGTTCTTC. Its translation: CATSRGQGRYNEQFF.

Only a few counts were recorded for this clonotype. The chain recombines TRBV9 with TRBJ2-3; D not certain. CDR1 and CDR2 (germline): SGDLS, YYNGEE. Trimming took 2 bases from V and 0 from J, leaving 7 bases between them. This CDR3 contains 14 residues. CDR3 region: CASSVSTSTDTQYF. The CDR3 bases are TGTGCCAGCAGCGTGTCAACTAGCACAGATACGCAGTATTTT.

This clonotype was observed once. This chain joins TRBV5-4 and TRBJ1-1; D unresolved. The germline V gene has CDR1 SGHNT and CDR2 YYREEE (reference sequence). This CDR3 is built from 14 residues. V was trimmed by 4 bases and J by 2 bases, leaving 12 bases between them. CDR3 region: CASSAQGINTEAFF. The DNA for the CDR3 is TGTGCCAGCAGCGCCCAAGGGATCAACACTGAAGCTTTCTTT.

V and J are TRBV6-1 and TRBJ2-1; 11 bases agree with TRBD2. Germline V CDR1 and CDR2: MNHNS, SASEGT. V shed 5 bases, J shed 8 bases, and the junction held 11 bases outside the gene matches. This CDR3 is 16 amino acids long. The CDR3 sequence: CASSWPLAGASDEQFF. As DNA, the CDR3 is TGTGCCAGCAGTTGGCCACTAGCGGGAGCCTCGGATGAGCAGTTCTTC.